This T cell receptor beta chain is drawn from a study of shared clonotypes between healthy human individuals. Overall study: Per-donor plates numbered three CD4 naive, three CD4 memory, two CD8 naive and one CD8 memory.

The CDR3 extends over 14 amino acids. Germline V lookup: CDR1 MDHEN, CDR2 SYDVKM. V trimming: 2 bases; J trimming: 0 bases; junction bases outside the gene matches: 0. Turning to this clone: Other DNA sequences from this sample encode an identical CDR3 as well.

TCRdb's copy holds only in-frame clones and misses some; the assay was immunoSEQ multiplex PCR. The sample yields a few million clones, just over 90% seen once. The rearrangement links TRBV28 to TRBJ2-7; 8 nucleotides match TRBD2. Sequenced material: naive CD4+ T cells from PBMCs. The subset denotes: CD45RA+ positively selected. The receptor comes from a man between 18 and 29 years old in good health. Some clones in this sample may be carry-over from other donors' samples. CDR3: CASSLSGSSYEQYF. CDR3 bases: TGTGCCAGCAGTTTAAGCGGGAGCTCCTACGAGCAGTACTTC.